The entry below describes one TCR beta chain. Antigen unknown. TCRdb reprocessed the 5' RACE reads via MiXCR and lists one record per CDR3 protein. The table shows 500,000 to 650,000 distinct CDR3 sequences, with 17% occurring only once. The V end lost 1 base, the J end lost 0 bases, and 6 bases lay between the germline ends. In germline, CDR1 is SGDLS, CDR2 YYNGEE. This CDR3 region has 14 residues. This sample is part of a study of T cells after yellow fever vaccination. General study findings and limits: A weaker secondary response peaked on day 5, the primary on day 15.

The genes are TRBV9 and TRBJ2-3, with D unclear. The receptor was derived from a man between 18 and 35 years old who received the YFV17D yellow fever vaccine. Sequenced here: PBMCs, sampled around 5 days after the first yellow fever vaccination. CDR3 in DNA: TGTGCCAGCAGCGTACTCCCTAGCACAGATACGCAGTATTTT. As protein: CASSVLPSTDTQYF.